This T cell receptor beta chain was sequenced for a study of T-cell memory formation after mild COVID-19. Study summary: The TCR clusters were mostly specific to one donor. Study results and limitations: Contracting CD4+ clones lay largely in CM and EM, with CD8+ ones residing in EMRA. Cross-reactive memory appears to have joined, as suggested by some responding clones showing up in pre-infection memory.

CDR3 length: 14 residues. Germline CDR1 and CDR2: DFQATT and SNEGSKA (reference sequence). MiXCR, applied by TCRdb to the 5' RACE reads, yields one record per CDR3 protein. The sample holds hundreds of thousands of distinct CDR3 sequences, less than 25% seen once. The sample holds a few counts of this clonotype. Its antigen is unidentified. A read error may be the cause here, since a much bigger clone is one base away. The source is an adult woman who had mild COVID-19 (a few samples of this study predate the infection). Cell type and time point are not known. Sample: PBMCs or a T cell subset sorted from them (not recorded which). The chain joins TRBV20-1 to TRBJ2-1; 8 bases agree with TRBD2. CDR3 nucleotide sequence: TGCAGTGCCCCTCACATAGCGGGAAACAATGAGCTGTTCTTC. It encodes CSAPHIAGNNELFF.